These 32 T cell receptor beta chains came from one sample sequenced in a study of tumor and adjacent non-tumor tissue in lung cancer. The template was RNA from unsorted bulk tissue. The library came from three nested PCR rounds adapted from ARM-PCR protocols. TCRdb ran MiXCR on the multiplex PCR reads and lists one entry per CDR3 protein. The data hold tens of thousands of distinct CDR3 sequences, with 72% observed a single time. Sequenced sample: lung tumor tissue. Every receptor here comes from a woman aged 40 to 49 with non-small cell lung cancer.

Worth noting for this clonotype: At one end the junction does not follow the germline gene, possibly because of a read error. The chain has TRBV6-6 and TRBJ2-2; TRBD2 matches 8 bases. The CDR3 runs 15 residues. The germline V gene has CDR1 MNHNY and CDR2 SVGAGI (reference sequence). The CDR3 nucleotides read TGTGCCAGCAGTTCTTTGGCGGGGGGACCCTGGGAGCTCTTTTTT. Translated: CASSSLAGGPWELFF.

Points on this clonotype: A much larger clone sits a single nucleotide away, making a read error possible. CDR3 residues: CSARDRLGISYEQYF. The CDR3 nucleotides are TGCAGTGCTAGAGATCGACTGGGTATCTCCTACGAGCAGTACTTC. The rearrangement joins TRBV20-1 to TRBJ2-7; D not resolved. Trimming shortened V by 0 bases and J by 0 bases, and 12 bases separated the two germline ends. The CDR3 runs 15 residues. CDR1 and CDR2 from the germline V gene are DFQATT and SNEGSKA (reference sequence).

In the case of this clonotype: This could be a read error, since a much larger clone is one nucleotide away. This chain uses TRBV20-1 with TRBJ2-1; 9 positions agree with TRBD2. This CDR3 region has 14 residues. Germline loops: CDR1 DFQATT, CDR2 SNEGSKA (reference sequence). The junction had 6 bases not matched to a gene; V was cut back by 3 bases and J by 6 bases. In nucleotides, the CDR3 is TGCAGTGCTAGTCTCGGCGGGAGGGGCAATGAGCAGTTCTTC. This sequence encodes CSASLGGRGNEQFF.

As regards this clonotype: Mismatch with germline at one junction end may stem from a read error. V gene TRBV4-2 combines with J gene TRBJ2-2, with a weak D call TRBD1 (6 bases). CDR3 size: 17 residues. CDR1 and CDR2 from the germline V gene are LGHNA and YNFKEQ. CDR3 nucleotides: TGTGCCAGCAGCCAATTCGTGGGGGCGGATTGGACCGGGGAGCTGTTATTT. Residues: CASSQFVGADWTGELLF.

This clonotype has ten or more counts. V gene TRBV14 combines with J gene TRBJ2-2; D remains ambiguous. Germline CDR1 is SGHDN and CDR2 is FVKESK. The CDR3 has 15 amino acids. V dropped 0 bases and J dropped 3 bases, with 8 bases sitting between them. The CDR3, as DNA: TGTGCCAGCAGCCAAGAAGTTATCGACACCGGGGAGCTGTTTTTT. It specifies CASSQEVIDTGELFF.

On this clonotype itself: One base away lies a much larger clone, so this may be a sequencing read error. The rearrangement uses TRBV7-9 and TRBJ2-7, with 10 bases identical to TRBD2. Germline-derived CDR1 and CDR2 are SEHNR and FQNEAQ (reference sequence). This CDR3 region has 13 residues. CDR3 protein: CATSGSVSYGQYF. As DNA, the CDR3 is TGTGCCACTAGCGGGAGTGTCTCCTACGGGCAGTACTTC.

V gene TRBV28 combines with J gene TRBJ1-6, with a possible D match to TRBD1 (5 bases). V was trimmed by 5 bases and J by 7 bases, leaving 15 bases between them. Germline CDR1 MDHEN, CDR2 SYDVKM. The CDR3 is made up of 15 amino acids. CDR3 nucleotides: TGTGCCAGCAGTGATTATGGAAAGGGGAATTCACCCCTCCACTTT. It specifies CASSDYGKGNSPLHF.

The genes are TRBV28 and TRBJ2-7; D remains ambiguous. Looked up from germline, CDR1 is MDHEN and CDR2 is SYDVKM. The CDR3 is 13 amino acids. V was pared by 3 bases and J by 1 base, with 7 bases between. CDR3 in amino acids: CASSFHESYEQYF. CDR3 DNA sequence: TGTGCCAGCAGTTTTCATGAGTCCTACGAGCAGTACTTC.

With respect to this clonotype: Sequence at one end of the junction differs from germline and may be a read error. The V gene is TRBV4-1, the J gene TRBJ2-5, with 10 bases fitting TRBD2. CDR1 and CDR2 from the germline V gene are MGHRA and YSYEKL. There are 17 residues in the CDR3. CDR3 amino acids: CAGSQVGSGGLQETQYF. The DNA for the CDR3 is TGCGCCGGCAGCCAAGTGGGTAGCGGGGGGCTACAAGAGACCCAGTACTTC.

With regard to this clonotype: Compared with germline, one end of the junction differs, possibly owing to a read error. This rearrangement joins TRBV5-1 to TRBJ2-2; D gene unclear. Germline CDR1 and CDR2: SGHRS and YFSETQ. This CDR3 contains 14 residues. CDR3 in amino acids: CASSPTVGTGELFF. Written as DNA, the CDR3 is TGTGCCAGCAGCCCCACAGTAGGCACCGGGGAGCTGTTTTTT.

To note about this clonotype: Since the CDR3 does not end with the conserved phenylalanine or tryptophan, this likely comes from a read error. This chain links TRBV11-3 with TRBJ2-1, with D tentatively TRBD2 (6 bases). The CDR3 consists of 16 residues. Germline V gene lookup returns CDR1 SGHNT and CDR2 YENEEA. The CDR3 region has the DNA TGTGCCAGCAGCCCTCCTGGCGGCGGGGTGAACAATGAACAGTTCATC. This sequence encodes CASSPPGGGVNNEQFI.

Points on this clonotype: The CDR3 does not close with the conserved phenylalanine or tryptophan, likely indicating a read error. The DNA is left out, because the CDR3 cannot be placed on it with certainty; the CDR3 is given as TCRdb lists it. The chain recombines TRBV7-9 with TRBJ2-5. The germline V gene encodes CDR1 SEHNR and CDR2 FQNEAQ (reference sequence). The CDR3 spans 16 residues, counting both ends. The CDR3 region is CASSLITSGRLETQYI.

This clonotype came up many times. The chain employs TRBV5-6 and TRBJ2-1; a possible D gene is TRBD1 (6 bases). The CDR3 is 12 residues long. Germline loops: CDR1 SGHDT, CDR2 YYEEEE. V lost 4 bases and J 10 bases, leaving 12 bases between the germline ends. CDR3 nucleotide sequence: TGTGCCAGCAGCCCCCCTGGGGGCGAGCAGTTCTTC. Translating gives CASSPPGGEQFF. Full variable domain (rest looked up from reference TRBV5-6 and TRBJ2-1): DAGVTQSPTHLIKTRGQQVTLRCSPKSGHDTVSWYQQALGQGPQFIFQYYEEEERQRGNFPDRFSGHQFPNYSSELNVNALLLGDSALYLCASSPPGGEQFFGPGTRLTVL.

This chain connects TRBV11-2 to TRBJ1-5; D uncertain. Trimming removed 9 bases at V and 3 bases at J, with 27 bases between. The germline CDR1 and CDR2 sequences are SGHAT and FQNNGV. The CDR3 length is 18 residues. CDR3 residues: CASSTVSRLERNNQPQHF. CDR3 nucleotides: TGTGCCAGTAGCACTGTTTCCCGCCTAGAGCGCAACAATCAGCCCCAGCATTTT.

The CDR3 nucleotides are TGTGCCGGCTCAACTACGGGGGAGGCACGGTCACCCCTCCACTTT. This translates into CAGSTTGEARSPLHF. The chain is built from TRBV7-9 and TRBJ1-6; the D gene is possibly TRBD1 (5 bases). Germline assignment: CDR1 SEHNR and CDR2 FQNEAQ (reference sequence). CDR3 length: 15 residues. Trimming shortened V by 11 bases and J by 10 bases, and 24 bases separated the two germline ends.

Concerning this clonotype: The junction differs from germline at one of its ends, possibly a read error. The chain recombines TRBV6-2 or TRBV6-3 with TRBJ2-7; possibly TRBD2 for D (6 bases). CDR1 MNHEY and CDR2 SVGEGT come from the germline V gene. This CDR3 contains 14 residues. The CDR3 is CASSSRVLDYEQYF. The CDR3 region has the DNA TGTGCCAGCAGTTCTCGGGTGTTGGACTACGAACAGTACTTC.

This clonotype is a singleton in its sample. The J gene is TRBJ1-4, the V gene TRBV20-1, with 7 bases matching TRBD1. Germline V CDR1 and CDR2: DFQATT, SNEGSKA (reference sequence). This CDR3 has 14 residues. After removal of 0 bases from V and 12 bases from J, the junction contained 10 bases not matched to a gene. CDR3 sequence reads: CSARDQGGIRELFF. The CDR3 DNA reads as TGCAGTGCTAGAGATCAAGGGGGCATAAGGGAACTGTTTTTT.

Worth noting for this clonotype: Sequence at one end of the junction differs from germline and may be a read error. The chain is built from TRBV4-2 and TRBJ2-2; the match to TRBD2 covers 8 bases. The CDR3 loop spans 17 amino acids. CDR1 and CDR2 from the germline V gene are LGHNA and YNFKEQ. In DNA form, the CDR3 reads TGTGCCAGCAGCCAATTCGGGGGGGCGGAATGGACCGGGGAGCTATTTTTT. Protein: CASSQFGGAEWTGELFF.

Notes on this clonotype: Since the CDR3 does not end with the conserved phenylalanine or tryptophan, this likely comes from a read error. The V call is TRBV10-2, the J call TRBJ2-1, with D possibly being TRBD1 (6 bases). This CDR3 region has 11 residues. Germline V gene sequence: CDR1 WSHSY, CDR2 SAAADI. The CDR3 DNA is TGTGCCAGCGGACAGACCAATGAGCAGTTCCTC. The encoded protein is CASGQTNEQFL.

Only a few counts were recorded for this clonotype. The V call is TRBV7-3, the J call TRBJ2-2; possible D gene TRBD2, 5 bases. V was shortened by 4 bases and J by 4 bases, with 16 bases between the two germline ends. CDR1 SGHTA and CDR2 FQGTGA come from the germline V gene. This CDR3 has 16 amino acids. The DNA for the CDR3 is TGTGCCAGCAGCTATTTAGTGGGAGTGGGCACCGGGGAGCTGTTTTTT. Its translation: CASSYLVGVGTGELFF. Combining the CDR3 with reference TRBV7-3 and TRBJ2-2 gives the whole variable domain GAGVSQTPSNKVTEKGKYVELRCDPISGHTALYWYRQSLGQGPEFLIYFQGTGAADDSGLPNDRFFAVRPEGSVSTLKIQRTERGDSAVYLCASSYLVGVGTGELFFGEGSRLTVL.

Notes on this clonotype: One end of the junction does not line up with germline, which may come from a read error. The chain is built from TRBV5-1 and TRBJ2-1, with TRBD1 matching 9 bases. The CDR3 extends over 15 amino acids. Looked up from germline, CDR1 is SGHRS and CDR2 is YFSETQ. The CDR3 coding sequence is TGCGTCAGCAGGTCCGGGACAGGGACGGCTAATAAACAGTTCTTC. Translating gives CVSRSGTGTANKQFF.

The J gene is TRBJ2-1, the V gene TRBV11-3; 11 nucleotides agree with TRBD2. Looked up from germline, CDR1 is SGHNT and CDR2 is YENEEA. V shed 1 base, J shed 8 bases, and the junction held 10 bases outside the gene matches. CDR3 length: 17 residues. The CDR3 region is CASSLAVPSGRCHEQFF. CDR3 DNA: TGTGCCAGCAGCTTAGCTGTGCCTAGCGGGAGGTGCCATGAGCAGTTCTTC.

There are many counts of this clonotype. The chain links TRBV12-3 or TRBV12-4 to TRBJ2-3; D remains ambiguous. The CDR3 contains 14 residues. Trimming took off 5 bases at V and 2 bases at J, with 11 bases between the two ends. CDR3: CASSPDGPTDTQYF. CDR3 nucleotide sequence: TGTGCCAGCAGTCCAGACGGCCCCACAGATACGCAGTATTTT.

This clonotype was recorded only once. The chain links TRBV29-1 to TRBJ2-3; D is possibly TRBD2 (5 bases). V lost 5 bases and J lost 2, with 11 bases in between. Germline V gives CDR1 SQVTM, CDR2 ANQGSEA. This CDR3 comprises 13 residues. CDR3 in amino acids: CSVRESSTDTQYF. The CDR3 DNA sequence: TGCAGCGTTAGGGAGTCTTCCACAGATACGCAGTATTTT.

CDR3 DNA: TGTGCCAGCAGTCCTCGTCCCTCACAGTGGTACACCTTC. Amino acid sequence: CASSPRPSQWYTF. This chain links TRBV6-5 with TRBJ1-2, with D hard to call. This CDR3 is 13 amino acids long. From germline, CDR1 is MNHEY and CDR2 SVGAGI. Trimming took off 5 bases at V and 11 bases at J, with 18 bases between the two ends.

About this clonotype itself: The junction and the germline gene differ at one end; a read error may be behind it. The chain joins TRBV19 to TRBJ2-1; D not resolved. Germline V gene sequence: CDR1 LNHDA, CDR2 SQIVND (reference sequence). The CDR3 spans 15 residues. In DNA, the CDR3 is TGTGCCAGTAGTATAGATCGTCTTGGTGGGGATGAGGAGTTCTTC. This translates into CASSIDRLGGDEEFF.

About this clonotype: Just one base apart from a much larger clone, this may be a read error. This chain links TRBV5-4 with TRBJ2-7, with a possible D match to TRBD2 (5 bases). The CDR3 covers 13 residues. The V and J ends lost 4 bases and 3 bases respectively, with 11 bases between them. Germline assignment: CDR1 SGHNT and CDR2 YYREEE (reference sequence). The chain's CDR3 is CASSKLGSYEQYF. CDR3 sequence (DNA): TGTGCCAGCAGCAAGTTAGGGAGCTACGAGCAGTACTTC.

As to this clonotype: One end of the junction fails to match germline, which may point to a read error. The chain carries TRBV6-2 or TRBV6-3 and TRBJ2-2; TRBD2 agrees at 8 bases. This CDR3 spans 15 amino acids. Per the germline V gene, CDR1 is MNHEY and CDR2 is SVGEGT. CDR3 in DNA: TGTGTCAGCAGCCGACTAGCGAAGCTACCCGGGGAGCTGTTTTTT. This sequence encodes CVSSRLAKLPGELFF.

Worth noting for this clonotype: A much larger clonotype is one base distant, so this may be a read error. This chain connects TRBV28 to TRBJ2-7, with TRBD1 identical over 11 bases. Germline V CDR1 and CDR2: MDHEN, SYDVKM. The CDR3 length is 15 residues. CDR3 sequence (DNA): TGTGTCAGCAGTTTTGGACAGGGGGCGCCCCACGAGCAGTACTTC. This translates into CVSSFGQGAPHEQYF.

Concerning this clonotype: As the CDR3 is not closed by the conserved phenylalanine or tryptophan, this likely results from a read error. The V call is TRBV4-1, the J call TRBJ1-6; 9 nucleotides match TRBD1. The V segment lost 5 bases and the J segment 9 bases; nucleotides outside the gene matches: 11. Germline CDR1 reads MGHRA; CDR2 reads YSYEKL. The CDR3 is made up of 16 amino acids. The CDR3 bases are TGCGCCAGCAGCGAGGCTTGGGACAGGGTGACTTCACCCCTCCACTAT. Amino acid sequence: CASSEAWDRVTSPLHY.

V is TRBV12-3 or TRBV12-4 and J is TRBJ2-1; D not resolved. This CDR3 contains 13 residues. The V gene lost 8 bases and the J gene lost 13 bases, with 21 bases spanning the gap. CDR3: CASCRTVLAEQFF. CDR3 in DNA: TGTGCCAGCTGCCGGACGGTTTTGGCGGAACAGTTCTTC.

A remark on this clonotype: One end of the junction does not line up with germline, which may come from a read error. The chain joins TRBV6-1 to TRBJ1-5, with 7 bases matching TRBD1. Germline V gene sequence: CDR1 MNHNS, CDR2 SASEGT. The CDR3 is made up of 15 amino acids. This chain's CDR3 is CASRSDRASGQPQYF. Written as DNA, the CDR3 is TGTGCCAGCAGATCTGACAGGGCGTCTGGGCAGCCCCAATATTTT.